A selection of T cell receptor beta chains follows, all from one sample in a study of T cell repertoires in cytomegalovirus infection. Their antigens remain unidentified. MiXCR, applied by TCRdb to the reads, yields one record per CDR3 protein. The sample carries about 900,000 distinct CDR3 sequences, 31% recorded once. Source: cultured CD8+ T cells from PBMCs, taken from culture after CMV antigen stimulation. These receptors were taken from a human donor in good health (CMV status not recorded). Some clones in this sample may be carry-over from other donors' samples. Each CDR3 is given without its conserved first and last residue. Fields, in order: V gene, J gene, CDR3 protein.

V gene: TRBV12-3/TRBV12-4; J gene: TRBJ1-5; CDR3 protein: ASSRGARNQPQH
V gene: TRBV5-1; J gene: TRBJ2-1; CDR3 protein: ASSLDGLAGGYEQF
V gene: TRBV19; J gene: TRBJ2-1; CDR3 protein: ASSIVPQGVYNEQF
V gene: TRBV7-4; J gene: TRBJ2-3; CDR3 protein: VSTLGTY
V gene: TRBV7-6; J gene: TRBJ1-5; CDR3 protein: ASSASGTGQGNNQPQH
V gene: TRBV29-1; J gene: TRBJ2-3; CDR3 protein: SVEDLDSYTDTQY
V gene: TRBV28; J gene: TRBJ1-1; CDR3 protein: ASTGTGAAINTEAF
V gene: TRBV28; J gene: TRBJ2-1; CDR3 protein: AINSYNEQF
V gene: TRBV12-3/TRBV12-4; J gene: TRBJ1-4; CDR3 protein: ASSYRPQGEKLF
V gene: TRBV7-9; J gene: TRBJ1-3; CDR3 protein: ASSSRTNGNTIY
V gene: TRBV7-9; J gene: TRBJ2-5; CDR3 protein: ASSPEDRGLQETQY
V gene: TRBV4-2; J gene: TRBJ1-6; CDR3 protein: ASSQDLAGPLH
V gene: TRBV7-6; J gene: TRBJ2-1; CDR3 protein: ASSLKAGVAGNEQF
V gene: TRBV6-5; J gene: TRBJ2-3; CDR3 protein: ASPPDSRRY
V gene: TRBV7-9; J gene: TRBJ2-1; CDR3 protein: ASSFVDHRRHNEQF
V gene: TRBV12-3/TRBV12-4; J gene: TRBJ2-1; CDR3 protein: ASSFHHRTGEKFGRGEQF
V gene: TRBV18; J gene: TRBJ1-1; CDR3 protein: ASSPRVGGYTEAF
V gene: TRBV12-3/TRBV12-4; J gene: TRBJ2-7; CDR3 protein: ASSPRELGYEQY
V gene: TRBV15; J gene: TRBJ1-5; CDR3 protein: ATSRDGSGNQPQH
V gene: TRBV7-6; J gene: TRBJ2-1; CDR3 protein: ASSLRTGGLSNEQF
V gene: TRBV19; J gene: TRBJ1-2; CDR3 protein: ASSIDLRGTHSYT
V gene: TRBV4-2; J gene: TRBJ1-1; CDR3 protein: ASSQEVWGLDTEAF
V gene: TRBV6-5; J gene: TRBJ1-1; CDR3 protein: ASEDLNTEAF
V gene: TRBV12-3/TRBV12-4; J gene: TRBJ1-6; CDR3 protein: ASTPGGLNSPLH